This TCR beta chain was recorded in a study of CD8 T cells in Susac syndrome. With random hexamers, reverse transcription was performed on roughly 0.45 to 1 ug of RNA. TCRdb itself ran the immunoSEQ multiplex PCR reads through MiXCR, one entry per CDR3 protein. Of 150,000 to 200,000 distinct CDR3 sequences in the sample, 85% to 95% were seen once. With V trimmed by 3 bases and J by 3 bases, 11 bases remained unmatched. This CDR3 comprises 17 residues. Looked up from germline, CDR1 is DFQATT and CDR2 is SNEGSKA (reference sequence). This chain uses TRBV20-1 with TRBJ2-2; 9 bases are shared with TRBD2. This receptor was identified in a human donor with Susac syndrome. The sequenced sample consisted of CD4+ T cells from PBMCs. DNA for the CDR3: TGCAGTGCTAGTTTATCGGGACTAGCTTACCACACCGGGGAGCTGTTTTTT. Translated: CSASLSGLAYHTGELFF.